A selection of T cell receptor beta chains follows, all from one sample in a study of blood T cell repertoires in COVID-19. Profiled with immunoSEQ multiplex PCR; TCRdb holds only in-frame clones, not every one. The sample has about 310,000 clones; around 87% are singletons. The sequenced material came from peripheral blood. The source is a woman between 45 and 65 years old who had recovered from COVID-19. The CDR3 runs from the conserved cysteine through the conserved F or W. Each record gives: V gene, D gene, J gene, CDR3 length, clone size, CDR3 DNA, CDR3 protein. The D gene is left open where the match is weak. Size is omitted from some rows. Given values are once, few, many or a class for expanded clones.

>TRBV18|TRBD2|TRBJ2-6|16|-
TGTGCCAGCTCACCCGCGGGGGGCTCCGGGGCCAACGTCCTGACTTTC
CASSPAGGSGANVLTF
>TRBV24-1|TRBD2|TRBJ2-1|17|-
TGTGCCACCAGTGACTTCTTTGGGGCGGGAGATGGGAATGAGCAGTTCTTC
CATSDFFGAGDGNEQFF
>TRBV14|TRBD2|TRBJ2-7|18|few
TGTGCCAGCAGCCCGGGACTAGCGGGGGCCTTGAGCTCCTACGAGCAGTACTTC
CASSPGLAGALSSYEQYF
>TRBV7-9|TRBD2|TRBJ2-1|15|-
TGTGCCAGCAGCTCCACTAGCGGGATGGGGAATGAGCAGTTCTTC
CASSSTSGMGNEQFF
>TRBV7-2|-|TRBJ1-6|15|-
TGTGCCAGCAGCTTAAGACAGGCCAATAATTCACCCCTCCACTTT
CASSLRQANNSPLHF
>TRBV6-1|-|TRBJ1-6|12|-
TGTGCCAGCAGAGGGACATTTTCACCCCTCCACTTT
CASRGTFSPLHF
>TRBV14|TRBD2|TRBJ2-1|15|-
TGTGCCAGCAGAGACGGGGGGTTAGCCTACAATGAGCAGTTCTTC
CASRDGGLAYNEQFF
>TRBV5-8|-|TRBJ2-7|11|-
TGTGCCAGCAGCACTTCCTGGGAGCAGTACTTC
CASSTSWEQYF
>TRBV28|-|TRBJ1-5|14|-
TGTGCATCAGCGCGGGGGGGGATTAATCAGCCCCAGCATTTT
CASARGGINQPQHF
>TRBV12-5|-|TRBJ2-2|12|-
TGTGCTAGTGGTTTGAATAGCCGGGAGCTGTTTTTT
CASGLNSRELFF
>TRBV11-1|-|TRBJ1-2|13|-
TGTGCCAGCAGCTTCACAGGGTCTTATGGCTACACCTTC
CASSFTGSYGYTF
>TRBV5-1|-|TRBJ2-5|13|-
TGCGCCAGCAGGTGGAGCGGTCCAGAGACCCAGTACTTC
CASRWSGPETQYF
>TRBV28|-|TRBJ2-7|14|-
TGTGCCAGCAGGAAACGGGACATAGCCTACGAGCAGTACTTC
CASRKRDIAYEQYF
>TRBV9|-|TRBJ1-1|14|-
TGTGCCAGCAGCGTAAGTCCTGCGGACACTGAAGCTTTCTTT
CASSVSPADTEAFF
>TRBV5-4|-|TRBJ1-2|15|-
TGTGCCAGCAGCTTCGGTTCGCCATCTAACTATGGCTACACCTTC
CASSFGSPSNYGYTF
>TRBV2|-|TRBJ1-1|16|-
TGTGCCAGCAGTCTGTTAAGGACGGAGGGGAACACTGAAGCTTTCTTT
CASSLLRTEGNTEAFF
>TRBV7-2|TRBD2|TRBJ2-1|16|-
TGTGCCAGCAGCTTAAGTCTAGGGACTAGCGACCCTGAGCAGTTCTTC
CASSLSLGTSDPEQFF
>TRBV6-4|TRBD1|TRBJ1-4|19|-
TGTGCCAGCAGTGAGGGGGTACAGGGGAGTTTGGTCACTAATGAAAAACTGTTTTTT
CASSEGVQGSLVTNEKLFF
>TRBV10-1|TRBD1|TRBJ2-5|14|-
TGCGCCAGCAGTAGGACAGGGGAGGGAGAGACCCAGTACTTC
CASSRTGEGETQYF
>TRBV30|TRBD2|TRBJ2-2|14|-
TGTGCCTGGAGTAAGACTAGCTACTTCGGGGAGCTGTTTTTT
CAWSKTSYFGELFF
>TRBV6-6|-|TRBJ2-2|14|few
TGTGCCAGCAGGGGACAACTAGGGGCCGGGGAGCTGTTTTTT
CASRGQLGAGELFF
>TRBV4-3|TRBD1|TRBJ1-2|14|-
TGCGCCAGCAGCCAAGAGACAGGGGGCGACGGCTACACCTTC
CASSQETGGDGYTF
>TRBV19|-|TRBJ2-6|13|-
TGTGCCAGTAGTCAAACTGGGGCCAACGTCCTGACTTTC
CASSQTGANVLTF
>TRBV7-2|-|TRBJ2-5|15|once
TGTGCCAGCAGCTTAGTCAGTAATCCACAAGAGACCCAGTACTTC
CASSLVSNPQETQYF
>TRBV20-1|-|TRBJ2-7|14|-
TGCAGTGCTAGTTTAGCGACTAAGAACTACGAGCAGTACTTC
CSASLATKNYEQYF
>TRBV11-2|TRBD1|TRBJ2-1|16|-
TGTGCCAGCAGCTTATTCAGGGACAGGGTGTACAATGAGCAGTTCTTC
CASSLFRDRVYNEQFF
>TRBV14|-|TRBJ2-7|14|once
TGTGCCAGCAGCCAACCAGGACAGCCCTACGAGCAGTACTTC
CASSQPGQPYEQYF
>TRBV7-8|-|TRBJ1-3|15|-
TGTGCCAGCAGCTTAGTTGGGGGGGCTGGAAACACCATATATTTT
CASSLVGGAGNTIYF
>TRBV11-2|-|TRBJ1-1|13|few
TGTGCCAGCAGCTTTGACAGGAACACTGAAGCTTTCTTT
CASSFDRNTEAFF
>TRBV5-1|-|TRBJ1-5|15|-
TGCGCCAGCAGCTTGGGCGGTGAGATCAATCAGCCCCAGCATTTT
CASSLGGEINQPQHF
>TRBV27|TRBD1|TRBJ1-5|17|-
TGTGCCAGCAAAGGGACAGGGGTCTTAGGGAGCAATCAGCCCCAGCATTTT
CASKGTGVLGSNQPQHF
>TRBV4-3|-|TRBJ2-1|15|-
TGCGCCAGCAGCCAAGAAGTGAGGGCCTACAATGAGCAGTTCTTC
CASSQEVRAYNEQFF
>TRBV20-1|-|TRBJ2-5|14|-
TGCAGTGCTAGTTCACTCACCTACCAAGAGACCCAGTACTTC
CSASSLTYQETQYF
>TRBV18|TRBD1|TRBJ2-5|14|-
TGTGCCAGCTCAGCAAGGGACAGAAAAGAGACCCAGTACTTC
CASSARDRKETQYF
>TRBV10-3|TRBD1|TRBJ1-2|14|few
TGTGCCATCAGTGAGTCTGCAGGGGGCCATGGCTACACCTTC
CAISESAGGHGYTF
>TRBV18|-|TRBJ2-7|14|few
TGTGCCAGCTCACCCAACGCCAGGGGTATAGATAGGTACTTC
CASSPNARGIDRYF
>TRBV7-8|-|TRBJ2-1|11|-
TGTGCCAGCAGCTTGTTAAATGAGCAGTTCTTC
CASSLLNEQFF
>TRBV5-6|-|TRBJ2-1|16|-
TGTGCCAGCAGCCGGAATTTGGGCGGGAACTACAATGAGCAGTTCTTC
CASSRNLGGNYNEQFF
>TRBV5-4|-|TRBJ2-7|15|-
TGTGCCAGCAGCTTGGGAAGAGCGACAGCCTACGAGCAGTACTTC
CASSLGRATAYEQYF